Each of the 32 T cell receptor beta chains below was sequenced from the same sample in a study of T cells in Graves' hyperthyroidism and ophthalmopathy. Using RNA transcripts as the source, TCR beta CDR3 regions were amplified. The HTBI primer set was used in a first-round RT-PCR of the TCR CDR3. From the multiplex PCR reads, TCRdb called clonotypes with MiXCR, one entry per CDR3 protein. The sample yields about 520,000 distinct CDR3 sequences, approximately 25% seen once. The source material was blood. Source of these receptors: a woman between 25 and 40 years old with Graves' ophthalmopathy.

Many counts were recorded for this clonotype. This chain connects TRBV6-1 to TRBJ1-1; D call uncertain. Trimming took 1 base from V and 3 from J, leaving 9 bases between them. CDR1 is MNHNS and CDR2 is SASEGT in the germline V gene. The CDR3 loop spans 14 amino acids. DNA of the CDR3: TGTGCCAGCAGTGAAGTCGGCGGGGACACTGAAGCTTTCTTT. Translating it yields CASSEVGGDTEAFF.

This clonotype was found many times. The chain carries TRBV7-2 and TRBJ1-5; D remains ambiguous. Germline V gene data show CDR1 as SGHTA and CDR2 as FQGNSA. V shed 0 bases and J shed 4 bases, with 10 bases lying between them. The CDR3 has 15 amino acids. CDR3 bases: TGTGCCAGCAGCTTAGCCTGGGGAGAAAATCAGCCCCAGCATTTT. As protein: CASSLAWGENQPQHF.

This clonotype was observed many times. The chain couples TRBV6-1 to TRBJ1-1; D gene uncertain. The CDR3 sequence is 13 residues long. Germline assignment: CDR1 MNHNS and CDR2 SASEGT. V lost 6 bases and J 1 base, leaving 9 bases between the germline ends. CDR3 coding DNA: TGTGCCAGCAGAGTCACAAGGAACACTGAAGCTTTCTTT. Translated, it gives CASRVTRNTEAFF.

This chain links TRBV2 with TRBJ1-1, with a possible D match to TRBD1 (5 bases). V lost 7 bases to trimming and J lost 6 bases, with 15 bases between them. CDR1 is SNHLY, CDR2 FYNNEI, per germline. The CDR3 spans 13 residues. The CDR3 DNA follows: TGTGCCAGCATTATTGTGGCAGGGTCTGAAGCTTTCTTT. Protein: CASIIVAGSEAFF.

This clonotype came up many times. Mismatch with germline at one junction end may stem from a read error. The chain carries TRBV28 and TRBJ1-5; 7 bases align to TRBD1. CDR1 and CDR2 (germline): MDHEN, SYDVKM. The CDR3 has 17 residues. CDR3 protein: CASRLSTGRLSNQPQHF. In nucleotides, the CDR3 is TGTGCCAGCAGGTTATCGACAGGGAGACTTAGCAATCAGCCCCAGCATTTT.

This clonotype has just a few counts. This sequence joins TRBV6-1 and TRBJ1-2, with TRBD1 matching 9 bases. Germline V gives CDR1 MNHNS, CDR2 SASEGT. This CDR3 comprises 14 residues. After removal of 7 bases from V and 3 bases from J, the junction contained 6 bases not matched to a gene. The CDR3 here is CASTITGGDYGYTF. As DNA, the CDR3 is TGTGCCAGCACTATAACAGGGGGCGACTATGGCTACACCTTC.

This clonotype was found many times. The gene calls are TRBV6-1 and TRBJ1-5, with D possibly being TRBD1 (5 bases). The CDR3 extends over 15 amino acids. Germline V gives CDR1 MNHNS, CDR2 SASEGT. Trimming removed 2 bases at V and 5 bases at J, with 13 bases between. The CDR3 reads CASSERGAGDQPQHF. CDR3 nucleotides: TGTGCCAGCAGTGAAAGAGGGGCGGGGGATCAGCCCCAGCATTTT.

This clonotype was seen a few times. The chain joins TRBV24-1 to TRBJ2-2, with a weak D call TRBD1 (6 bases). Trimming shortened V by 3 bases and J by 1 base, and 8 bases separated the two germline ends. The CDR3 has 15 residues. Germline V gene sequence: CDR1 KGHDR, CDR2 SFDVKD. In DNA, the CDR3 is TGTGCCACCAGTGATCAGGGGAGGAACACCGGGGAGCTGTTTTTT. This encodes CATSDQGRNTGELFF.

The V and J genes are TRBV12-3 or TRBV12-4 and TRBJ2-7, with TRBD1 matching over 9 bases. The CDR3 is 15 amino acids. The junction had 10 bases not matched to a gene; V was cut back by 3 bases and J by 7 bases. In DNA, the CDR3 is TGTGCCAGCAGTTTTGTAACCGGGACAGGGAAGGAGCAGTACTTC. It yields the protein CASSFVTGTGKEQYF.

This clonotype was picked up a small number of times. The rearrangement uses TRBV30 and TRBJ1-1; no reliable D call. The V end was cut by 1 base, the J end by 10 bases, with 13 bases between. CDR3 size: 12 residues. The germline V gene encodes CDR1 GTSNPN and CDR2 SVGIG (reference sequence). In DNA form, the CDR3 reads TGTGCCTGGAGTGGGGTTTTGGGGAGAGCTTTCTTT. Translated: CAWSGVLGRAFF.

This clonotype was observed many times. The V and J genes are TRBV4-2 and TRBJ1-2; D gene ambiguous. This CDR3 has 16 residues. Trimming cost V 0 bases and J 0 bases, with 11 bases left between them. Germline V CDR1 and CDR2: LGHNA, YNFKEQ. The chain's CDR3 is CASSQDSANANYGYTF. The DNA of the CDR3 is TGTGCCAGCAGCCAAGATTCCGCTAATGCTAACTATGGCTACACCTTC.

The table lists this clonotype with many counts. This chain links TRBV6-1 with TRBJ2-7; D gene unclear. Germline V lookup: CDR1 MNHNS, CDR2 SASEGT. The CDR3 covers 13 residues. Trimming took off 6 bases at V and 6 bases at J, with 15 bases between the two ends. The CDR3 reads CASRSDRTGEQYF. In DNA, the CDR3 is TGTGCCAGCAGATCCGATCGGACGGGCGAGCAGTACTTC.

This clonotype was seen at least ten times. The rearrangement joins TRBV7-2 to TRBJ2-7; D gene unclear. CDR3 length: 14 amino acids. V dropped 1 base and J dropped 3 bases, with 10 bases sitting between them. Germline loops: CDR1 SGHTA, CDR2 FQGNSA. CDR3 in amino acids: CASSLDVTYYEQYF. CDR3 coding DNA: TGTGCCAGCAGCTTAGACGTGACATACTACGAGCAGTACTTC. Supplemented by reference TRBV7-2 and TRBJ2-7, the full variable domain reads GAGVSQSPSNKVTEKGKDVELRCDPISGHTALYWYRQSLGQGLEFLIYFQGNSAPDKSGLPSDRFSAERTGGSVSTLTIQRTQQEDSAVYLCASSLDVTYYEQYFGPGTRLTVT.

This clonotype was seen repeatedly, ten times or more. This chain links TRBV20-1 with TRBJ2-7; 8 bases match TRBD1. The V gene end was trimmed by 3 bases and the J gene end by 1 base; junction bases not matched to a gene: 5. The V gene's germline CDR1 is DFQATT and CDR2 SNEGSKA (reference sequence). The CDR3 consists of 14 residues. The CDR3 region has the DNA TGCAGTGCTAGCCTACGGACAGGGTCCTACGAGCAGTACTTC. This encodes CSASLRTGSYEQYF.

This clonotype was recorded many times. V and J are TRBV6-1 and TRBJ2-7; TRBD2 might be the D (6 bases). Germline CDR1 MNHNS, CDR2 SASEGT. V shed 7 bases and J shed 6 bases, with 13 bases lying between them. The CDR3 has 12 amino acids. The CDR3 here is CASKRLVCEQYF. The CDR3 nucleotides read TGTGCCAGCAAGAGACTAGTATGCGAGCAGTACTTC.

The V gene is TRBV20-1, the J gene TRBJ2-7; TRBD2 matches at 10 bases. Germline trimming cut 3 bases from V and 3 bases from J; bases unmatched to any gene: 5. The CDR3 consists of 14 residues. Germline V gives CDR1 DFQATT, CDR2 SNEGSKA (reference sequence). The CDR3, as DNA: TGCAGTGCTAGGGGGACTAGCGTGAACTACGAGCAGTACTTC. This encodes CSARGTSVNYEQYF.

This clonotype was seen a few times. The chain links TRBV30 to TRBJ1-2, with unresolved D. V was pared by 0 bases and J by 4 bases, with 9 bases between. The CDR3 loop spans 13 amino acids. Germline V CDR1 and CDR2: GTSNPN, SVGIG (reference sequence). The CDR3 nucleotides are TGTGCCTGGAGTGTACAACCGGTCTATGGCTACACCTTC. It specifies CAWSVQPVYGYTF.

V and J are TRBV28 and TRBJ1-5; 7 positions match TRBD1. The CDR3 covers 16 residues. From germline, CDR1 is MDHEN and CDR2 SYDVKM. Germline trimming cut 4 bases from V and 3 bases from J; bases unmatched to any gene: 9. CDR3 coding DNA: TGTGCCAGCAGTTACATCGACAGGGCGGTCAATCAGCCCCAGCATTTT. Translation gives CASSYIDRAVNQPQHF.

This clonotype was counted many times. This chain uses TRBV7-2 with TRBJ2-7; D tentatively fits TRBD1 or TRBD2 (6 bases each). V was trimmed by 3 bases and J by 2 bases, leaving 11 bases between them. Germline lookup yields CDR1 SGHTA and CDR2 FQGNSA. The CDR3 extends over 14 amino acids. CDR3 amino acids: CASSFLGGTYEQYF. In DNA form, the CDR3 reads TGTGCCAGCAGCTTTCTAGGGGGGACCTACGAGCAGTACTTC.

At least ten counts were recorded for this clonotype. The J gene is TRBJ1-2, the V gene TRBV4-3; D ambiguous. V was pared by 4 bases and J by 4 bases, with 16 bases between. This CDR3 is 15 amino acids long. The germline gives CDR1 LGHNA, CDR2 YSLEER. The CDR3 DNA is TGCGCCAGCAGCCCGACTGACGGGTTCCTCTATGGCTACACCTTC. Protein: CASSPTDGFLYGYTF.

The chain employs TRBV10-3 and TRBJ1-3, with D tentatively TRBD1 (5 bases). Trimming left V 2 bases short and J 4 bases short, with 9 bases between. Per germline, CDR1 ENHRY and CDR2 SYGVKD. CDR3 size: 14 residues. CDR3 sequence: CAISETRDGNTIYF. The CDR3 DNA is TGTGCCATCAGTGAGACTAGGGACGGAAACACCATATATTTT.

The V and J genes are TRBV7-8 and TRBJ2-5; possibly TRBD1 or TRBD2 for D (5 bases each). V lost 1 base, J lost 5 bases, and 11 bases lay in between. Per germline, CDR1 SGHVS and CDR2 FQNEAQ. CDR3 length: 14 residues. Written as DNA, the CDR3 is TGTGCCAGCAGCTTAGTTGAGGGGCCGGAGACCCAGTACTTC. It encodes CASSLVEGPETQYF.

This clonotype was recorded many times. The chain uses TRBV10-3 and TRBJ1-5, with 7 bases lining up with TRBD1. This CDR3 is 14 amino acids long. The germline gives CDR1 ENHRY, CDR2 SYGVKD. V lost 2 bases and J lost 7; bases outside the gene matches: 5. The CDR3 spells CAISEAPGQQPQHF. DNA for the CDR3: TGTGCCATCAGTGAGGCACCGGGACAGCAGCCCCAGCATTTT.

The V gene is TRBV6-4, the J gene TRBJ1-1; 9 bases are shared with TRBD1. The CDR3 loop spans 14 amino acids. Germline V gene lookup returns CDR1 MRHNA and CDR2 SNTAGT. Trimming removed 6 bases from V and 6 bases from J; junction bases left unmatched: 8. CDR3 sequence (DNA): TGTGCCAGCAGGGAACAGGGGGCTGCCGCTGAAGCTTTCTTT. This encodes CASREQGAAAEAFF.

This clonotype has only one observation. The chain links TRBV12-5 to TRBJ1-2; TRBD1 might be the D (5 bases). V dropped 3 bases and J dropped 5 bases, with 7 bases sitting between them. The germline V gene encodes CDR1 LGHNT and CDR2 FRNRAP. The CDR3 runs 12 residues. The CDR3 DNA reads TGTGCTAGTGGTTTAGGACATTATGGCTACACCTTC. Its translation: CASGLGHYGYTF.

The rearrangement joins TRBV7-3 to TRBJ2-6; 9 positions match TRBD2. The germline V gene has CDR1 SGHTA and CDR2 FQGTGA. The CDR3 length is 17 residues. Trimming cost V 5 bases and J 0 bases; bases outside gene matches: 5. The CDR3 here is CASSLAGGPSGANVLTF. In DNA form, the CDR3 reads TGTGCCAGCAGCCTGGCGGGAGGGCCCTCTGGGGCCAACGTCCTGACTTTC.

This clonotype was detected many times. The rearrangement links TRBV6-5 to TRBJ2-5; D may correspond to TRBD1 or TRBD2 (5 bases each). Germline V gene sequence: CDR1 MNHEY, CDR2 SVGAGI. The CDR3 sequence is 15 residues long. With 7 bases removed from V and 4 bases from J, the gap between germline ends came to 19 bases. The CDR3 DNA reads TGTGCCAGCATCGGGATGCGACAGTTAATAGAGACCCAGTACTTC. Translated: CASIGMRQLIETQYF.

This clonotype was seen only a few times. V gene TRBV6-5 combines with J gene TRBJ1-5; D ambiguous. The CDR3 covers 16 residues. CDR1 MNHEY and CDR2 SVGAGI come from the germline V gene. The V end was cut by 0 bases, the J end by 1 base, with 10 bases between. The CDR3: CASSYSEGRSNQPQHF. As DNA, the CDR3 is TGTGCCAGCAGTTACTCGGAGGGTCGGAGCAATCAGCCCCAGCATTTT.

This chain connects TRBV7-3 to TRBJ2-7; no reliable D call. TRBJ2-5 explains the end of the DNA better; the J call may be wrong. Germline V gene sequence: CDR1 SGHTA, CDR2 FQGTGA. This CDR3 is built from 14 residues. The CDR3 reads CASSLVSGQETQYF. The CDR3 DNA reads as TGTGCCAGCAGCTTAGTTAGTGGGCAAGAGACCCAGTACTTC.

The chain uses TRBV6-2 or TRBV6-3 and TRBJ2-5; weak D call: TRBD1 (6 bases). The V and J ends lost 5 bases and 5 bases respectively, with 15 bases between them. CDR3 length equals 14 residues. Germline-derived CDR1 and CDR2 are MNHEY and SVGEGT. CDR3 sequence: CASSPGATWETQYF. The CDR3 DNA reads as TGTGCCAGCAGTCCAGGGGCGACATGGGAGACCCAGTACTTC.

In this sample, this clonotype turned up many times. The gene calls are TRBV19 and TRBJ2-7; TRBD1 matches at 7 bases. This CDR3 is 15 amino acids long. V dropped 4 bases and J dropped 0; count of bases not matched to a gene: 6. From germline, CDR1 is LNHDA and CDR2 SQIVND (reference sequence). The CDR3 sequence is CASSTGTDPSYEQYF. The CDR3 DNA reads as TGTGCCAGTAGTACCGGGACAGATCCCTCCTACGAGCAGTACTTC.

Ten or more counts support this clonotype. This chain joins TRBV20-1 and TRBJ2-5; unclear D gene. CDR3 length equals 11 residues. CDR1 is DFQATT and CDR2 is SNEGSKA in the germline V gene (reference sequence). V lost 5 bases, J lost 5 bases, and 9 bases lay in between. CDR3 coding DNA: TGCAGTGCTGGGCGTGGGGAGACCCAGTACTTC. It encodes CSAGRGETQYF.